This TCR beta chain was recorded in a study of blood T cells in healthy people across ages. Concerning this clonotype itself: What it recognizes is unknown.

Study-level findings and limits: Unsorted PBMCs prevented conclusive naive versus antigen-experienced comparison. A strong correlation between TCR beta diversity and naive T cell percentage was seen.

V shed 5 bases, J shed 3 bases, and the junction held 6 bases outside the gene matches. The CDR3 extends over 16 amino acids. The germline V gene has CDR1 MNHEY and CDR2 SMNVEV (reference sequence). The total RNA that was extracted per sample amounted to at least 5.5 micrograms. For the second PCR, which ran for about 7 to 11 cycles, a sample-barcoded 5' primer and a J-beta primer mix were used. TCRdb analysed the 5' RACE reads with MiXCR anew, one entry per CDR3 protein. In the table there are just under 550,000 distinct CDR3 sequences, 24% of which are singletons. The data were also submitted as part of a second study, on T cells of mothers and their children.

This receptor was identified in a boy aged 5-17 years in good health. The sequencing input was blood. This chain joins TRBV27 and TRBJ2-1; 11 nucleotides match TRBD2. CDR3 sequence reads: CASSPLTSGIYNEQFF. CDR3 bases: TGTGCCAGCAGTCCACTGACTAGCGGGATCTACAATGAGCAGTTCTTC.